This TCR beta chain was captured by sequencing in a study of CD8 T cells in ankylosing spondylitis. Germline V gene sequence: CDR1 DFQATT, CDR2 SNEGSKA (reference sequence). CDR3 length: 16 amino acids. J was trimmed by 4 bases and V by 1 base; bases with no gene match: 8. TCRdb re-analysed the 5' RACE reads in MiXCR, keeping a single row per CDR3 protein. The data contain 50,000 to 70,000 distinct CDR3 sequences, approximately 5.7% of them singletons. This rearrangement joins TRBV20-1 to TRBJ2-7; 12 nucleotides match TRBD2. The TCR sequence derives from a male donor with ankylosing spondylitis. Sequenced input: synovial fluid, either unsorted or a sorted T cell fraction (not recorded which). The CDR3 DNA reads as TGCAGTGCTAGAGTGCCTAGCGGGAGGGCCCGGTACGAGCAGTACTTC. It translates to CSARVPSGRARYEQYF.